The clone carrying this T cell receptor beta chain has a handful of counts. The antigen remains unidentified. TCRdb recomputed calls from the 5' RACE reads with MiXCR, one row per CDR3 protein. Here the sample spans around 310,000 distinct CDR3 sequences, 20% being singletons. Germline V CDR1 and CDR2: SGHDT, YYEEEE. This CDR3 is 16 amino acids long. The V end was cut by 0 bases, the J end by 0 bases, with 10 bases between. The data were taken from a study of T-cell memory formation after mild COVID-19. Overall study findings and caveats: Within pre-infection memory, some responding clones were found, suggesting cross-reactive memory joined.

Sequences were obtained from PBMCs or a T cell subset sorted from them (not recorded which). The clonotype comes from a young man who had mild COVID-19 (a few samples of this study predate the infection). Cell type and time point are not known. This sequence joins TRBV5-6 and TRBJ1-5; D not resolved. The CDR3 region is CASSLGGYNSNQPQHF. In DNA, the CDR3 is TGTGCCAGCAGCTTGGGCGGGTATAATAGCAATCAGCCCCAGCATTTT.